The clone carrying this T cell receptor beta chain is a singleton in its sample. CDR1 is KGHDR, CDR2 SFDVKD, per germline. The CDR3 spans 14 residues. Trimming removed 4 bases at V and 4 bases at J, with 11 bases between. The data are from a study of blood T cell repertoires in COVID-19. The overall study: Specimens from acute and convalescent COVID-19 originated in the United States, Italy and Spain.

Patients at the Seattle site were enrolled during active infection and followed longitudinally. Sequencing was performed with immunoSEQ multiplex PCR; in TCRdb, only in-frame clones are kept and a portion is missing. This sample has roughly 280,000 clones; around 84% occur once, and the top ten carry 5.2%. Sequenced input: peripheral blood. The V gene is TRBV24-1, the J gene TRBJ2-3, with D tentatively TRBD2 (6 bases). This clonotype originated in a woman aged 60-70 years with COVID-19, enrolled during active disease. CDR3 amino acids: CATSEPWEADTQYF. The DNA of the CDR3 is TGTGCCACCAGTGAGCCCTGGGAGGCAGATACGCAGTATTTT.